This record concerns one TCR beta chain sequence. Data came from immunoSEQ multiplex PCR; TCRdb stores just in-frame clones and leaves some out. Here the sample spans over 1.4 million clones, roughly 95% being singletons. The CDR3 totals 14 residues. Germline V lookup: CDR1 SGHDN, CDR2 FVKESK. V shed 5 bases and J shed 2 bases, with 13 bases lying between them. The data belong to a study of shared clonotypes between healthy human individuals. Into CD45RA+ naive and CD45RA-negative memory subsets, the CD4+ cells were split. This TCR derives from a young man in good health. This chain uses TRBV14 with TRBJ2-7, with D possibly being TRBD2 (6 bases). Sequencing input: naive CD4+ T cells sorted from blood. The subset: CD45RA+ positively selected. The CDR3 bases are TGTGCCAGCAGCAGAAGCGGGCTCCCCTACGAGCAGTACTTC. Its translation: CASSRSGLPYEQYF.